The entry below gives a single T cell receptor beta chain sequence along with its context. Its antigen is unidentified. These data come from a study of OX40 agonist ivuxolimab in advanced cancers. Study at large: Anti-PD-1, anti-PD-L1 or anti-CTLA-4 therapy given earlier was allowed, and around 40% had some. Study outcomes and limitations: Average numbers of expanded clones were greater in CD8+ T cells than in CD4+.

Trimming pared 1 base from V and 1 base from J, leaving 10 bases between. The CDR3 runs to 15 residues. Germline V gene data show CDR1 as KGHSH and CDR2 as LQKENI. Sequencing was performed with immunoSEQ multiplex PCR; in TCRdb, only in-frame clones are kept and a portion is missing. Among tens of thousands of clones, around 80% were seen once, and the ten largest hold 8.2%. The TCR was taken from an adult with an advanced solid tumor such as melanoma, head and neck, liver or kidney cancer. This specimen consisted of CD4+ or CD8+ T cells sorted from blood, obtained in a trial of the OX40 agonist ivuxolimab. V and J are TRBV18 and TRBJ1-1; no clear D. The CDR3 DNA reads TGTGCCAGCTCACCACAATATGGAAGGAACACTGAAGCTTTCTTT. Translating gives CASSPQYGRNTEAFF.